The rows below give T cell receptor beta chains drawn from one sample of a study of regulatory T cells in long-lasting Graves disease. MiXCR, applied by TCRdb to the multiplex PCR reads, yields one record per CDR3 protein. The profile covers about 310,000 distinct CDR3 sequences, with 20% to 25% appearing a single time and roughly three fifths taken by the ten largest. Sequences were derived from peripheral blood mononuclear cells (PBMCs), sampled when the disease was refractory, from a patient treated with antithyroid drugs. These receptors all come from a female donor with Graves disease. Both conserved end residues are part of each CDR3. Each record gives: clone size, D gene, J gene, V gene, CDR3 protein, CDR3 DNA. The D gene is left open where the match is weak. The size entry is marked missing in some rows and otherwise reads once, few, many or a size class.

abundance: few
d_gene: -
j_gene: TRBJ1-1
v_gene: TRBV25-1
CDR3aa: CASTLGGAEAFF
CDR3nt: TGTGCCAGCACCTTGGGGGGGGCTGAAGCTTTCTTT

abundance: few
d_gene: -
j_gene: TRBJ2-7
v_gene: TRBV9
CDR3aa: CASSVGGLGTYEQYF
CDR3nt: TGTGCCAGCAGCGTAGGGGGACTGGGTACCTACGAGCAGTACTTC

abundance: many
d_gene: -
j_gene: TRBJ1-1
v_gene: TRBV6-2/TRBV6-3
CDR3aa: CASGGAGTQNTEAFF
CDR3nt: TGTGCCAGCGGAGGGGCCGGGACACAGAACACTGAAGCTTTCTTT

abundance: few
d_gene: -
j_gene: TRBJ2-7
v_gene: TRBV29-1
CDR3aa: CSVESGPADEQYF
CDR3nt: TGCAGCGTTGAAAGCGGCCCAGCAGACGAGCAGTACTTC

abundance: few
d_gene: -
j_gene: TRBJ2-7
v_gene: TRBV20-1
CDR3aa: CSALASHEQYF
CDR3nt: TGCAGTGCCCTAGCGAGTCACGAGCAGTACTTC

abundance: many
d_gene: TRBD2
j_gene: TRBJ2-5
v_gene: TRBV11-2
CDR3aa: CASKSGRAGETQYF
CDR3nt: TGTGCCAGCAAAAGCGGGAGGGCGGGGGAGACCCAGTACTTC

abundance: few
d_gene: TRBD1
j_gene: TRBJ1-2
v_gene: TRBV12-3/TRBV12-4
CDR3aa: CASRGQGAGGYTF
CDR3nt: TGTGCCAGCAGAGGACAGGGGGCGGGTGGCTACACCTTC

abundance: many
d_gene: TRBD1
j_gene: TRBJ1-2
v_gene: TRBV3-1
CDR3aa: CASSQSWDRDYGYTF
CDR3nt: TGTGCCAGCAGCCAGAGCTGGGACAGAGACTATGGCTACACCTTC

abundance: -
d_gene: TRBD2
j_gene: TRBJ2-1
v_gene: TRBV29-1
CDR3aa: CSVLNLAGGWLYNEQFF
CDR3nt: TGCAGCGTTTTAAATCTAGCGGGAGGTTGGCTTTACAATGAGCAGTTCTTC

abundance: many
d_gene: TRBD1
j_gene: TRBJ1-3
v_gene: TRBV2
CDR3aa: CASSARTGTNTIYF
CDR3nt: TGTGCCAGCAGTGCACGGACAGGGACAAACACCATATATTTT

abundance: -
d_gene: TRBD1
j_gene: TRBJ1-5
v_gene: TRBV5-1
CDR3aa: CASSALGQGSQPQHF
CDR3nt: TGCGCCAGCAGCGCCTTGGGACAGGGATCTCAGCCCCAGCATTTT

abundance: -
d_gene: -
j_gene: TRBJ2-5
v_gene: TRBV7-2
CDR3aa: CASSFSPGTPLQETQYF
CDR3nt: TGTGCCAGCAGCTTTTCTCCCGGGACACCTTTACAAGAGACCCAGTACTTC

abundance: few
d_gene: TRBD1
j_gene: TRBJ2-7
v_gene: TRBV19
CDR3aa: CASSHGTAYEQYF
CDR3nt: TGTGCCAGTAGTCACGGGACAGCCTACGAGCAGTACTTC

abundance: many
d_gene: -
j_gene: TRBJ2-7
v_gene: TRBV12-3/TRBV12-4
CDR3aa: CASSHDGGISYEQYF
CDR3nt: TGTGCCAGCAGTCACGACGGAGGAATATCCTACGAGCAGTACTTC

abundance: -
d_gene: -
j_gene: TRBJ1-5
v_gene: TRBV6-5
CDR3aa: CASSYSNGREAPWSNQPQHF
CDR3nt: TGTGCCAGCAGTTACTCGAATGGCAGGGAGGCCCCATGGAGCAATCAGCCCCAGCATTTT

abundance: -
d_gene: TRBD1
j_gene: TRBJ2-1
v_gene: TRBV12-3/TRBV12-4
CDR3aa: CASSLAGYGQDNEQFF
CDR3nt: TGTGCCAGCAGTTTAGCGGGGTACGGACAGGACAATGAGCAGTTCTTC

abundance: -
d_gene: TRBD2
j_gene: TRBJ2-1
v_gene: TRBV11-1
CDR3aa: CASSLAGSSSGNEQFF
CDR3nt: TGTGCCAGCAGCCTAGCGGGGTCATCAAGCGGAAATGAGCAGTTCTTC

abundance: many
d_gene: -
j_gene: TRBJ2-5
v_gene: TRBV6-5
CDR3aa: CASSFLGETQYF
CDR3nt: TGTGCCAGCAGTTTTCTCGGAGAGACCCAGTACTTC

abundance: -
d_gene: -
j_gene: TRBJ2-7
v_gene: TRBV7-2
CDR3aa: CASSLERSYEQYF
CDR3nt: TGTGCCAGCAGCTTAGAGAGGAGCTACGAGCAGTACTTC

abundance: -
d_gene: -
j_gene: TRBJ2-1
v_gene: TRBV29-1
CDR3aa: CSAGRPSYNEQFF
CDR3nt: TGCAGCGCCGGACGGCCCTCCTACAATGAGCAGTTCTTC

abundance: few
d_gene: TRBD1
j_gene: TRBJ2-5
v_gene: TRBV3-1
CDR3aa: CASSQGNRGRRETQYF
CDR3nt: TGTGCCAGCAGCCAGGGAAACAGGGGGCGCCGGGAGACCCAGTACTTC

abundance: -
d_gene: -
j_gene: TRBJ1-4
v_gene: TRBV7-9
CDR3aa: CASSPEGRGKLFF
CDR3nt: TGTGCCAGCAGCCCGGAGGGGCGAGGGAAACTGTTTTTT

abundance: many
d_gene: -
j_gene: TRBJ1-1
v_gene: TRBV3-2
CDR3aa: CASNQEGTEWDTEAFF
CDR3nt: TGTGCCAGCAACCAAGAAGGGACCGAATGGGACACTGAAGCTTTCTTT

abundance: -
d_gene: -
j_gene: TRBJ2-7
v_gene: TRBV19
CDR3aa: CASSIRAGASYEQYF
CDR3nt: TGTGCCAGTAGTATAAGGGCGGGGGCCTCCTACGAGCAGTACTTC

abundance: many
d_gene: -
j_gene: TRBJ1-5
v_gene: TRBV12-3/TRBV12-4
CDR3aa: CASSFGESNQPQHF
CDR3nt: TGTGCCAGCAGTTTTGGTGAGAGCAATCAGCCCCAGCATTTT

abundance: -
d_gene: TRBD1
j_gene: TRBJ1-5
v_gene: TRBV2
CDR3aa: CASSEVGQVPEPQHF
CDR3nt: TGTGCCAGCAGTGAGGTCGGACAGGTCCCGGAGCCCCAGCATTTT

abundance: many
d_gene: -
j_gene: TRBJ2-5
v_gene: TRBV10-1
CDR3aa: CASSEPSTRDIQETQYF
CDR3nt: TGCGCCAGCAGTGAACCCTCGACTAGAGATATTCAAGAGACCCAGTACTTC

abundance: many
d_gene: TRBD2
j_gene: TRBJ2-5
v_gene: TRBV9
CDR3aa: CASSVRQGGQETQYF
CDR3nt: TGTGCCAGCAGCGTACGTCAGGGAGGGCAAGAGACCCAGTACTTC

abundance: -
d_gene: TRBD2
j_gene: TRBJ2-3
v_gene: TRBV12-3/TRBV12-4
CDR3aa: CASIQIGLALPRGYTQYF
CDR3nt: TGTGCCAGCATCCAGATCGGACTAGCACTTCCTCGCGGGTATACGCAGTATTTT

abundance: many
d_gene: -
j_gene: TRBJ2-5
v_gene: TRBV20-1
CDR3aa: CSASRDSQETQYF
CDR3nt: TGCAGTGCCAGCCGGGACTCCCAAGAGACCCAGTACTTC

abundance: many
d_gene: TRBD1
j_gene: TRBJ2-7
v_gene: TRBV10-3
CDR3aa: CAIRMTGGSYEQYF
CDR3nt: TGTGCCATCAGGATGACAGGGGGATCCTACGAGCAGTACTTC

abundance: few
d_gene: -
j_gene: TRBJ2-2
v_gene: TRBV30
CDR3aa: CAWRWGNTGELFF
CDR3nt: TGTGCCTGGAGATGGGGAAACACCGGGGAGCTGTTTTTT

abundance: -
d_gene: TRBD2
j_gene: TRBJ2-1
v_gene: TRBV5-1
CDR3aa: CASGREGHSYNEQFF
CDR3nt: TGCGCCAGCGGGCGGGAGGGCCATTCCTACAATGAGCAGTTCTTC

abundance: few
d_gene: TRBD1
j_gene: TRBJ2-5
v_gene: TRBV7-6
CDR3aa: CASSFRDSYQETQYF
CDR3nt: TGTGCCAGCAGCTTTCGGGACAGCTACCAAGAGACCCAGTACTTC

abundance: many
d_gene: -
j_gene: TRBJ2-6
v_gene: TRBV12-3/TRBV12-4
CDR3aa: CASSPSGGANVLTF
CDR3nt: TGTGCCAGCAGTCCCAGCGGAGGGGCCAACGTCCTGACTTTC

abundance: once
d_gene: -
j_gene: TRBJ1-4
v_gene: TRBV7-9
CDR3aa: CASGAVSGSYEKLFF
CDR3nt: TGTGCCAGCGGGGCAGTGTCAGGGAGCTATGAAAAACTGTTTTTT

abundance: -
d_gene: -
j_gene: TRBJ2-7
v_gene: TRBV7-9
CDR3aa: CASSVSGFEQYF
CDR3nt: TGTGCCAGCAGCGTCTCAGGGTTCGAGCAGTACTTC

abundance: -
d_gene: TRBD1
j_gene: TRBJ2-7
v_gene: TRBV7-2
CDR3aa: CASSLGGQGNYEQYF
CDR3nt: TGTGCCAGCAGCTTAGGAGGACAGGGGAACTACGAGCAGTACTTC

abundance: -
d_gene: -
j_gene: TRBJ2-7
v_gene: TRBV29-1
CDR3aa: CSARGTAGEQYF
CDR3nt: TGCAGCGCGCGGGGAACGGCCGGCGAGCAGTACTTC

abundance: many
d_gene: -
j_gene: TRBJ1-1
v_gene: TRBV7-9
CDR3aa: CASSSPRGANTEAFF
CDR3nt: TGTGCCAGCAGTTCACCCAGGGGAGCGAACACTGAAGCTTTCTTT

abundance: many
d_gene: TRBD2
j_gene: TRBJ2-7
v_gene: TRBV6-1
CDR3aa: CASSRTLAGGVEQYF
CDR3nt: TGTGCCAGCAGTCGCACCCTAGCGGGAGGTGTCGAGCAGTACTTC

abundance: many
d_gene: -
j_gene: TRBJ1-2
v_gene: TRBV5-1
CDR3aa: CASRGGTVNYGYTF
CDR3nt: TGCGCCAGCAGAGGAGGCACTGTGAACTATGGCTACACCTTC

abundance: many
d_gene: -
j_gene: TRBJ2-7
v_gene: TRBV7-2
CDR3aa: CASSRSPGEQYF
CDR3nt: TGTGCCAGCAGCCGTAGCCCCGGCGAGCAGTACTTC

abundance: many
d_gene: TRBD1
j_gene: TRBJ1-5
v_gene: TRBV28
CDR3aa: CASSLRDRGQPQHF
CDR3nt: TGTGCCAGCAGCCTCCGGGACAGGGGTCAGCCCCAGCATTTT

abundance: -
d_gene: TRBD1
j_gene: TRBJ1-2
v_gene: TRBV7-9
CDR3aa: CASSLGQGNNYGYTF
CDR3nt: TGTGCCAGCAGCTTAGGACAGGGAAATAACTATGGCTACACCTTC

abundance: -
d_gene: TRBD1
j_gene: TRBJ2-7
v_gene: TRBV6-4
CDR3aa: CASSYRDRDYEQHF
CDR3nt: TGTGCCAGCAGTTATCGGGACAGGGACTACGAGCAGCACTTC

abundance: -
d_gene: -
j_gene: TRBJ1-5
v_gene: TRBV7-2
CDR3aa: CARSFQGDQPQHF
CDR3nt: TGTGCCAGGAGCTTTCAGGGAGATCAGCCCCAGCATTTT

abundance: many
d_gene: -
j_gene: TRBJ1-1
v_gene: TRBV11-2
CDR3aa: CASSQQGSTEAFF
CDR3nt: TGTGCCAGCAGCCAGCAGGGTTCCACTGAAGCTTTCTTT

abundance: few
d_gene: -
j_gene: TRBJ2-2
v_gene: TRBV11-2
CDR3aa: CASSYRVPSNTGELFF
CDR3nt: TGTGCCAGCAGTTACAGGGTCCCCTCGAACACCGGGGAGCTGTTTTTT

abundance: few
d_gene: -
j_gene: TRBJ2-5
v_gene: TRBV7-9
CDR3aa: CASSLVNGGRWTQYF
CDR3nt: TGTGCCAGCAGCTTAGTAAACGGTGGGCGGTGGACCCAGTACTTC

abundance: few
d_gene: -
j_gene: TRBJ2-1
v_gene: TRBV11-2
CDR3aa: CASSLAAVTPSYNEQFF
CDR3nt: TGTGCCAGCAGCTTAGCAGCGGTGACCCCCTCCTACAATGAGCAGTTCTTC

abundance: few
d_gene: TRBD2
j_gene: TRBJ2-7
v_gene: TRBV13
CDR3aa: CASSSKTSGKNYYEQYF
CDR3nt: TGTGCCAGCAGCTCTAAGACTAGCGGCAAAAATTACTACGAGCAGTACTTC

abundance: once
d_gene: -
j_gene: TRBJ2-1
v_gene: TRBV9
CDR3aa: CASSLVAGRFNEQFF
CDR3nt: TGTGCCAGCAGCCTGGTCGCGGGAAGGTTCAATGAGCAGTTCTTC

abundance: few
d_gene: TRBD2
j_gene: TRBJ2-1
v_gene: TRBV6-5
CDR3aa: CASSYLLRERGTNEQFF
CDR3nt: TGTGCCAGCAGTTACCTGCTTCGTGAGCGGGGGACAAATGAGCAGTTCTTC